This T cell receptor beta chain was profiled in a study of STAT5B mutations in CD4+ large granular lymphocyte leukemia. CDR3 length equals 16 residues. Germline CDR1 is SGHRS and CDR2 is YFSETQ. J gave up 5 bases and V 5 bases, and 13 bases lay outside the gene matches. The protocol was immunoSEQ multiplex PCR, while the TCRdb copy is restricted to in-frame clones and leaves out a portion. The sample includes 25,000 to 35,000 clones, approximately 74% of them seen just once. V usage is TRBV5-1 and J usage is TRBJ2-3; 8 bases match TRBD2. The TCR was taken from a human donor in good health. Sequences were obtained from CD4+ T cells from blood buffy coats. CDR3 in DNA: TGCGCCAGCAGTCAGACGGGACTAGGGGCCGTAGATACGCAGTATTTT. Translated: CASSQTGLGAVDTQYF. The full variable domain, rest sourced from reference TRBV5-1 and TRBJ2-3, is KAGVTQTPRYLIKTRGQQVTLSCSPISGHRSVSWYQQTPGQGLQFLFEYFSETQRNKGNFPGRFSGRQFSNSRSEMNVSTLELGDSALYLCASSQTGLGAVDTQYFGPGTRLTVL.